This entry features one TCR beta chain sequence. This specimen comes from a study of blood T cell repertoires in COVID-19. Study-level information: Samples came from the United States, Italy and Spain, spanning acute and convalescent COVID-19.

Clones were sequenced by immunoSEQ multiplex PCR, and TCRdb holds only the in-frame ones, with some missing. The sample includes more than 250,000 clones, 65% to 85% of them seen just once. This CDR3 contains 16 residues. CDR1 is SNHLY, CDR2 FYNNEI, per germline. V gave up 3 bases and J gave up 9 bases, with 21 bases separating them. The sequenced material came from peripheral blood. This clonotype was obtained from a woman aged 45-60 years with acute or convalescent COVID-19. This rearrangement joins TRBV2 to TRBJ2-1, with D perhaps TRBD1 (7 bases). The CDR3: CASSDPKPRQGGEQFF. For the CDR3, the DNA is TGTGCCAGCAGTGACCCCAAACCTCGACAGGGAGGTGAGCAGTTCTTC.